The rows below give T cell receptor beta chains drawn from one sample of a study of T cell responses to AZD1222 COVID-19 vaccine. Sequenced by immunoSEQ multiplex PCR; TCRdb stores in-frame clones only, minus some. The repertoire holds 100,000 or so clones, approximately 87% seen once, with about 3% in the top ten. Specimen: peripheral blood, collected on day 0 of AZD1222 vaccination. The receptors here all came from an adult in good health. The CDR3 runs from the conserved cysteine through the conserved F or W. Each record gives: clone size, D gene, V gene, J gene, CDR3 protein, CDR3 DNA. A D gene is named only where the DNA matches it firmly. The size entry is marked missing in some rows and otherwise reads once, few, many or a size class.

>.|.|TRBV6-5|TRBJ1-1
CASSGTDNTEAFF
TGTGCCAGCAGCGGGACGGACAACACTGAAGCTTTCTTT
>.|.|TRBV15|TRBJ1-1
CATSREAEAFF
TGTGCCACCAGCAGAGAGGCTGAAGCTTTCTTT
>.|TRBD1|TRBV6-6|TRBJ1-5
CASSYSGQDNQPQHF
TGTGCCAGCAGTTACTCCGGACAGGATAATCAGCCCCAGCATTTT
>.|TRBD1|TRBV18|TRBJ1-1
CASSQTGQPNTEAFF
TGTGCCAGCTCCCAGACGGGACAGCCGAACACTGAAGCTTTCTTT
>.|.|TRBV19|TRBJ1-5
CASSASRRGFQPQHF
TGTGCCAGTAGTGCCTCCCGGAGGGGGTTTCAGCCCCAGCATTTT
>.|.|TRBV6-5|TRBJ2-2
CASIRPPADTGELFF
TGTGCCAGCATTAGACCCCCAGCGGACACCGGGGAGCTGTTTTTT
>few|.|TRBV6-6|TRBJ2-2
CASSTSGGTGELFF
TGTGCCAGCAGTACCAGTGGGGGCACCGGGGAGCTGTTTTTT
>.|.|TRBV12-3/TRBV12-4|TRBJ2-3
CASSWGLSDTQYF
TGTGCCAGCAGTTGGGGCCTATCAGATACGCAGTATTTT
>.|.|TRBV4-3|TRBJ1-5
CASSQALSQPQHF
TGCGCCAGCAGCCAAGCCCTAAGCCAGCCCCAGCATTTT
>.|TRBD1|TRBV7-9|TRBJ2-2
CASSHGTGGPGELFF
TGTGCCAGCAGCCATGGGACAGGGGGCCCCGGGGAGCTGTTTTTT
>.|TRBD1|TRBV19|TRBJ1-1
CASKSAGQLNTEAFF
TGTGCCAGCAAGAGCGCGGGACAGCTGAACACTGAAGCTTTCTTT
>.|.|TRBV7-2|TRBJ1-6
CASSLRTSGQGWSPLHF
TGTGCCAGCAGCTTACGCACGTCCGGGCAGGGGTGGTCACCCCTCCACTTT
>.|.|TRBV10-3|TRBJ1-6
CAISEGFQGNSPLHF
TGTGCCATTTCCGAAGGGTTTCAGGGGAATTCACCCCTCCACTTT
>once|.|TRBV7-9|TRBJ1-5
CASSIENQPQHF
TGTGCCAGCAGCATAGAAAATCAGCCCCAGCATTTT
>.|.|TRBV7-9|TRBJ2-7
CASSDWTTVPYEQYF
TGTGCCAGCAGTGACTGGACTACAGTACCCTACGAGCAGTACTTC
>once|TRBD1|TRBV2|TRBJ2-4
CASSPGTGENIQYF
TGTGCCAGCAGCCCCGGGACAGGAGAAAACATTCAGTACTTC
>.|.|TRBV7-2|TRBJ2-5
CASSPTGLRETQYF
TGTGCCAGCAGCCCCACCGGGCTACGGGAGACCCAGTACTTC
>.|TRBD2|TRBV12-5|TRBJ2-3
CASGLPGGGAVGADTQYF
TGTGCTAGTGGTTTACCCGGCGGGGGGGCCGTTGGAGCAGATACGCAGTATTTT
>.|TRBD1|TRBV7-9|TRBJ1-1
CASSSDRASEAFF
TGTGCCAGCAGTTCGGACAGGGCATCTGAAGCTTTCTTT
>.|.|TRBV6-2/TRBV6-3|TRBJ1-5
CASSWGEGPQHF
TGTGCCAGCAGTTGGGGGGAAGGGCCCCAGCATTTT
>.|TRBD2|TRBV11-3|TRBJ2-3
CASSLGSSGGTDTQYF
TGTGCCAGCAGCTTAGGTTCTAGCGGGGGGACAGATACGCAGTATTTT
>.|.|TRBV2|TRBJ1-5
CASSGPVGNQPQHF
TGTGCCAGCAGTGGACCGGTTGGCAATCAGCCCCAGCATTTT
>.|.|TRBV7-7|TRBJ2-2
CASSLTGSTGELFF
TGTGCCAGCAGCCTAACCGGGAGCACCGGGGAGCTGTTTTTT
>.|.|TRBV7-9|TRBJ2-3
CASSLGGARDTQYF
TGTGCCAGCAGCTTAGGTGGGGCCCGAGATACGCAGTATTTT
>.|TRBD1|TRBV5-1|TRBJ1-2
CASSPGTGPPRGYTF
TGCGCCAGCAGCCCGGGGACAGGGCCCCCTAGGGGCTACACCTTC
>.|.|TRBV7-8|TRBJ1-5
CASSMRRDQPQHF
TGTGCCAGCAGCATGAGGCGGGATCAGCCCCAGCATTTT
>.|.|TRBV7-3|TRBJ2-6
CASSLISGANVLTF
TGTGCCAGCAGCTTAATTTCTGGGGCCAACGTCCTGACTTTC
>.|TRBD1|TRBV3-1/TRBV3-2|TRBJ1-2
CASSQEGQGFLGYTF
TGTGCCAGCAGCCAAGAAGGACAGGGATTCCTCGGCTACACCTTC
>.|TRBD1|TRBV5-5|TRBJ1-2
CATPLREQGDPSGGYTF
TGTGCCACCCCACTACGGGAACAGGGGGATCCGAGCGGTGGCTACACCTTC
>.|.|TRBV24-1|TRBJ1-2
CATSDPAGGREGYTF
TGTGCCACCAGTGATCCTGCCGGGGGGCGGGAAGGCTACACCTTC
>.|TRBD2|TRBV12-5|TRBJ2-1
CASALFSGGAGEQFF
TGTGCTAGTGCCCTTTTTAGCGGGGGGGCGGGTGAGCAGTTCTTC
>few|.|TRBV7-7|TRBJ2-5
CASSAELGTQYF
TGTGCCAGCAGCGCCGAGTTGGGGACCCAGTACTTC
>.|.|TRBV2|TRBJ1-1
CASKESANTEAFF
TGTGCCAGCAAGGAGTCAGCGAACACTGAAGCTTTCTTT
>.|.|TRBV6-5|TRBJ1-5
CASSRNMAGNQPQHF
TGTGCCAGCAGTCGAAACATGGCGGGCAATCAGCCCCAGCATTTT
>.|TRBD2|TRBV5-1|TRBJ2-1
CASSLWAGGGDEQFF
TGCGCCAGCAGCTTGTGGGCGGGGGGAGGCGATGAGCAGTTCTTC
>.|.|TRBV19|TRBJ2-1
CASSISGRAYNEQFF
TGTGCCAGTAGTATTAGCGGACGCGCCTACAATGAGCAGTTCTTC
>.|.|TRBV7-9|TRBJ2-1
CASSLVEGGPFNEQFF
TGTGCCAGCAGCTTAGTTGAGGGGGGGCCGTTCAATGAGCAGTTCTTC
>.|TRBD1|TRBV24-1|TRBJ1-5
CATSGQGGQPQHF
TGTGCCACCAGCGGACAGGGTGGTCAGCCCCAGCATTTT
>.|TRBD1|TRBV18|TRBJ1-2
CASSPQPGQGSYTF
TGTGCCAGCTCTCCTCAACCGGGACAGGGGAGCTACACCTTC
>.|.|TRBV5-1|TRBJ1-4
CASTNDISEPIGKLFF
TGCGCCAGCACCAATGACATTTCAGAGCCTATAGGAAAACTGTTTTTT
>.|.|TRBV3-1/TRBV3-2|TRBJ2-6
CASSRPSGANVLTF
TGTGCCAGCAGCCGACCGTCTGGGGCCAACGTCCTGACTTTC